These 20 T cell receptor beta chains originate from one sample sequenced in a study of OX40 agonist ivuxolimab in advanced cancers. Data came from immunoSEQ multiplex PCR; TCRdb stores just in-frame clones and leaves some out. The sample yields 50,000 to 70,000 clones, about 86% seen once. The source material was CD4+ or CD8+ T cells sorted from blood, sampled in a trial of the OX40 agonist ivuxolimab. The receptors originated from an adult with an advanced solid tumor such as melanoma, head and neck, liver or kidney cancer.

The chain is built from TRBV7-2 and TRBJ1-5, with D unclear. CDR1 is SGHTA and CDR2 is FQGNSA in the germline V gene. The V and J ends lost 5 bases and 3 bases respectively, with 5 bases between them. The CDR3 is made up of 12 amino acids. Written as DNA, the CDR3 is TGTGCCAGCAGCCGGGACAATCAGCCCCAGCATTTT. Its protein is CASSRDNQPQHF.

The CDR3 loop reads CASSKDRASSYGYTF. The CDR3 nucleotides read TGTGCCAGCAGCAAAGATAGGGCCTCCTCTTATGGCTACACCTTC. J is TRBJ1-2 and V is TRBV21-1. TRBV21-1 is designated a pseudogene. CDR3 length: 15 residues.

A note on this clone: The germline gene is not matched at one end of the junction; a read error may be the cause. V and J are TRBV7-7 and TRBJ2-2; 7 nucleotides line up with TRBD1. CDR1 is SSHAT, CDR2 FNYEAQ, per germline (reference sequence). This CDR3 has 17 amino acids. Here the CDR3 DNA reads TGTGCTAGCAGCCCCCTAGGGGGCAGGTCAAACTCCGGGGAGCTGTTTTTT. Amino acid sequence: CASSPLGGRSNSGELFF.

The CDR3 loop reads CACQFRGKEKLFF. In DNA form, the CDR3 reads TGTGCCTGTCAATTTAGGGGGAAGGAAAAACTGTTTTTT. The chain is built from TRBV30 and TRBJ1-4, with a possible D match to TRBD1 (6 bases). CDR3 length: 13 residues. The V end lost 6 bases, the J end lost 8 bases, and 16 bases lay between the germline ends. The V gene's germline CDR1 is GTSNPN and CDR2 SVGIG (reference sequence).

The rearrangement links TRBV5-1 to TRBJ2-7; D is unresolved. The germline CDR1 and CDR2 sequences are SGHRS and YFSETQ. V was pared by 0 bases and J by 2 bases, with 3 bases between. The CDR3 totals 12 residues. This chain's CDR3 is CASSLGAYEQYF. The CDR3 nucleotides are TGCGCCAGCAGCTTGGGTGCCTACGAGCAGTACTTC. Using reference TRBV5-1 and TRBJ2-7 for the parts outside the CDR3, the full variable domain is KAGVTQTPRYLIKTRGQQVTLSCSPISGHRSVSWYQQTPGQGLQFLFEYFSETQRNKGNFPGRFSGRQFSNSRSEMNVSTLELGDSALYLCASSLGAYEQYFGPGTRLTVT.

This clone was detected only a few times. The chain carries TRBV10-2 and TRBJ2-3; no clear D. Trimming cost V 6 bases and J 1 base, with 11 bases left between them. Germline assignment: CDR1 WSHSY and CDR2 SAAADI. This CDR3 has 14 residues. The CDR3 reads CASSAKGRTDTQYF. The DNA for the CDR3 is TGCGCCAGCAGCGCTAAAGGACGCACAGATACGCAGTATTTT.

This chain links TRBV21-1 with TRBJ2-1; the table's D call, TRBD1, was not checked against the DNA. TRBV21-1 is labeled a pseudogene. This CDR3 region has 16 residues. The CDR3 sequence is CASSKGGQGRYNEQFF. CDR3 in DNA: TGTGCCAGCAGCAAAGGGGGACAGGGGAGATACAATGAGCAGTTCTTC.

V gene TRBV6-5 combines with J gene TRBJ2-2; 9 nucleotides line up with TRBD2. This CDR3 is built from 16 residues. With V trimmed by 0 bases and J by 9 bases, 8 bases remained unmatched. Germline V gives CDR1 MNHEY, CDR2 SVGAGI. Here the CDR3 DNA reads TGTGCCAGCAGTTACTCATTAGCGGGGGCTGGCCGGGAGCTGTTTTTT. It translates to CASSYSLAGAGRELFF.

The chain employs TRBV2 and TRBJ1-5, with D perhaps TRBD1 (5 bases). The V and J ends lost 6 bases and 2 bases respectively, with 8 bases between them. This CDR3 has 13 residues. Germline lookup yields CDR1 SNHLY and CDR2 FYNNEI. CDR3 bases: TGTGCCAGCAGACGGGACGGCAATCAGCCCCAGCATTTT. Protein sequence: CASRRDGNQPQHF.

The genes are TRBV30 and TRBJ1-4, with 9 bases identical to TRBD1. The CDR3 totals 14 residues. With 3 bases clipped from V and 8 bases from J, the junction kept 7 bases outside the gene matches. Germline V gives CDR1 GTSNPN, CDR2 SVGIG (reference sequence). The CDR3 here is CAWSPTGGVEKLFF. The CDR3 DNA sequence: TGTGCCTGGAGCCCGACAGGGGGAGTGGAAAAACTGTTTTTT.

This chain joins TRBV5-1 and TRBJ1-2; TRBD1 aligns across 7 bases. Germline V lookup: CDR1 SGHRS, CDR2 YFSETQ. The CDR3 extends over 15 amino acids. The J segment lost 1 base and the V segment lost 4 bases, leaving 7 bases of the junction unmatched. This CDR3 is CASSQGTVLNYGYTF. In DNA form, the CDR3 reads TGCGCCAGCAGCCAGGGGACAGTACTTAACTATGGCTACACCTTC.

The rearrangement links TRBV10-3 to TRBJ2-7; the D is unclear. The CDR3 runs 12 residues. Germline V lookup: CDR1 ENHRY, CDR2 SYGVKD. Trimming shortened V by 2 bases and J by 7 bases, and 9 bases separated the two germline ends. This CDR3 reads CAISEGPQEQYF. The CDR3 nucleotides are TGTGCCATCAGTGAGGGTCCTCAGGAGCAGTACTTC.

The chain combines TRBV5-1 with TRBJ1-2; D gene unclear. V lost 6 bases, J lost 6 bases, and 27 bases lay in between. Germline V gene sequence: CDR1 SGHRS, CDR2 YFSETQ. CDR3 size: 17 residues. The CDR3 reads CASTPSPPGPDRDGYTF. The CDR3 DNA reads as TGCGCCAGCACACCCTCACCCCCGGGTCCGGATAGGGATGGCTACACCTTC.

This CDR3 reads CAIRLNYGYTF. The CDR3 coding sequence is TGTGCCATCAGGCTTAACTATGGCTACACCTTC. The genes are TRBV28 and TRBJ1-2; D is unresolved. From germline, CDR1 is MDHEN and CDR2 SYDVKM. V lost 10 bases, J lost 1 base, and 7 bases lay in between. The CDR3 is 11 residues long.

This chain connects TRBV15 to TRBJ1-5, with D maybe TRBD1 (5 bases). Trimming stripped 5 bases from V and 6 bases from J, with 14 bases between. Germline CDR1 LNHNV, CDR2 YYDKDF (reference sequence). This CDR3 spans 14 amino acids. CDR3 sequence reads: CATSAGGSVQPQHF. Here the CDR3 DNA reads TGTGCCACCAGCGCCGGGGGGTCGGTTCAGCCCCAGCATTTT.

This chain uses TRBV2 with TRBJ2-2; TRBD2 is a possible D gene (7 bases). The CDR3 is 13 residues long. Germline CDR1 and CDR2: SNHLY and FYNNEI. Trimming shortened V by 7 bases and J by 4 bases, and 10 bases separated the two germline ends. The CDR3 coding sequence is TGTGCCAGCAAGAGGGGGGGCACCGGGGAGCTGTTTTTT. Its protein product is CASKRGGTGELFF.

This clone was detected once. The chain has TRBV29-1 and TRBJ2-2, with 12 bases lining up with TRBD2. V trimming: 5 bases; J trimming: 2 bases; junction bases outside the gene matches: 6. The CDR3 has 16 residues. CDR1 is SQVTM and CDR2 is ANQGSEA in the germline V gene. The CDR3 is CSVTASGRANTGELFF. The CDR3 DNA is TGCAGCGTTACGGCTAGCGGGAGGGCCAACACCGGGGAGCTGTTTTTT.

This clone was counted between two and nine times. The rearrangement joins TRBV28 to TRBJ1-2; D is unresolved. V was clipped by 2 bases and J by 4 bases, with 8 bases between them. Per germline, CDR1 MDHEN and CDR2 SYDVKM. The CDR3 is 13 residues long. Written as DNA, the CDR3 is TGTGCCAGCAGTTTAGGGCAGGCCTATGGCTACACCTTC. This codes for CASSLGQAYGYTF.

The chain carries TRBV27 and TRBJ2-7, with 8 bases that match TRBD1. V shed 6 bases, J shed 5 bases, and the junction held 9 bases outside the gene matches. This CDR3 contains 14 residues. Germline assignment: CDR1 MNHEY and CDR2 SMNVEV (reference sequence). The DNA for the CDR3 is TGTGCCAGCAGAAAGACAGGGGTAGCCAACGAGCAGTACTTC. This gives the protein CASRKTGVANEQYF.

The V and J genes are TRBV10-3 and TRBJ1-5; 9 bases match TRBD1. Germline CDR1 and CDR2: ENHRY and SYGVKD. CDR3 length: 19 amino acids. The trim removed 4 bases at V and 0 bases at J, leaving 13 bases unmatched. In nucleotides, the CDR3 is TGTGCCATCAGTGGGTACCCGGGACAGGGATCATATAGCAATCAGCCCCAGCATTTT. Residues: CAISGYPGQGSYSNQPQHF.